This T cell receptor beta chain originates from a study of shared clonotypes between healthy human individuals. Study-wide results and limits: Generation probabilities were higher for clonotypes shared across all four sorted-subset donors than for unshared ones. What naive subsets generally showed was a larger estimated richness than memory subsets showed.

CD45RO-negative, CCR7-selected cells formed the naive CD8 fraction, which excluded terminally differentiated effector memory CD45RA+ cells. The donor cohort consisted entirely of Caucasian adults residing in Nashville, Tennessee. This clone was seen only once. The antigen is unknown. Method: immunoSEQ multiplex PCR; TCRdb's copy keeps in-frame clones and lacks some. This sample yields 1.5 million to 2.5 million clones, of which about 95% are seen a single time; 1% to 1.5% belongs to the top ten. Specimen: naive CD8+ T cells sorted from blood. This clonotype was sampled from a young man in good health.

The CDR3 spells CATGRATNTGELFF. As DNA, the CDR3 is TGTGCCACCGGGAGGGCCACGAACACCGGGGAGCTGTTTTTT. V and J are TRBV15 and TRBJ2-2; 7 bases line up with TRBD2. V trimming: 8 bases; J trimming: 0 bases; junction bases outside the gene matches: 3. Germline V gene sequence: CDR1 LNHNV, CDR2 YYDKDF (reference sequence). The CDR3 extends over 14 amino acids.